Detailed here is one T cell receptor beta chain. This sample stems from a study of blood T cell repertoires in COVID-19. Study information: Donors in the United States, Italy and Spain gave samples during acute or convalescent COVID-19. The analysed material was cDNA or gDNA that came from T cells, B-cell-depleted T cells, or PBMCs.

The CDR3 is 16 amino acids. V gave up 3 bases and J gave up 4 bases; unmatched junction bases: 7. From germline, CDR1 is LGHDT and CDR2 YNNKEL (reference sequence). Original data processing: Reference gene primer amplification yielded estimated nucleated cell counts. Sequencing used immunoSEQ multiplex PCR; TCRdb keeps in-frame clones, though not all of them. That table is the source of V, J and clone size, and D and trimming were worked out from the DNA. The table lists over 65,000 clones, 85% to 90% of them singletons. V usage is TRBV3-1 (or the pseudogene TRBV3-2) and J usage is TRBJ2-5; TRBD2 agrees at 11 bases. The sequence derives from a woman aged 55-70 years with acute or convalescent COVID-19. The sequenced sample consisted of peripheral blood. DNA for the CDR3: TGTGCCAGCAGCCAGGGACTAGCGGCCCAGGGAGAGACCCAGTACTTC. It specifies CASSQGLAAQGETQYF.